The next 11 T cell receptor beta chains were all read from a single sample in a study of blood T cell repertoires in COVID-19. Using immunoSEQ multiplex PCR, the repertoire was profiled, and TCRdb retains in-frame clones only, with some absent. The sample lists over 65,000 clones; about 76% were seen once. The sample was peripheral blood. The source is a man older than 75 with acute or convalescent COVID-19.

CDR3 in amino acids: CASSMGRGAYNSPLHF. The CDR3 region has the DNA TGTGCCAGTAGTATGGGTCGGGGAGCCTATAATTCACCCCTCCACTTT. The V gene is TRBV19, the J gene TRBJ1-6; D not certain. Deletions cut 3 bases from V and 2 bases from J, with 11 bases between. The CDR3 runs 16 residues. CDR1 and CDR2 from the germline V gene are LNHDA and SQIVND (reference sequence).

The gene calls are TRBV11-1 and TRBJ2-7, with D possibly matching TRBD2 (6 bases). There are 15 residues in the CDR3. Trimming removed 1 base at V and 5 bases at J, with 15 bases between. Germline V gene data show CDR1 as SGHAT and CDR2 as FQDESV (reference sequence). CDR3 coding DNA: TGTGCCAGCAGCTTAGAAGTTGCCCCGGGGGACGAGCAGTACTTC. Translating it yields CASSLEVAPGDEQYF.

The chain combines TRBV18 with TRBJ2-1; D is undetermined. V dropped 1 base and J dropped 0 bases, with 10 bases sitting between them. Germline V gives CDR1 KGHSH, CDR2 LQKENI. The CDR3 is 16 amino acids. CDR3 region: CASSPRDSSSYNEQFF. Written as DNA, the CDR3 is TGTGCCAGCTCACCACGTGACTCCAGCTCCTACAATGAGCAGTTCTTC.

V is TRBV6-6 and J is TRBJ1-1, with 7 bases lining up with TRBD1. Germline CDR1 and CDR2: MNHNY and SVGAGI (reference sequence). V shed 2 bases, J shed 11 bases, and the junction held 5 bases outside the gene matches. The CDR3 is 12 residues long. CDR3 nucleotides: TGTGCCAGCAGTTACCCGACAGGGCCGGCTTTCTTT. This codes for CASSYPTGPAFF.

The chain employs TRBV5-1 and TRBJ2-7; 13 bases are a match to TRBD2. V trimming: 0 bases; J trimming: 2 bases; junction bases outside the gene matches: 2. The CDR3 extends over 16 amino acids. The germline CDR1 and CDR2 sequences are SGHRS and YFSETQ. CDR3 in amino acids: CASSLGGTSGTYEQYF. In nucleotides, the CDR3 is TGCGCCAGCAGCTTGGGAGGGACTAGCGGGACCTACGAGCAGTACTTC.

The chain combines TRBV10-3 with TRBJ2-7; 8 nucleotides match TRBD1. The CDR3 has 16 amino acids. V shed 0 bases and J 1 base; nucleotides not matched to a gene: 5. Germline CDR1 is ENHRY and CDR2 is SYGVKD. The CDR3 region is CAISESVTGVSYEQYF. The CDR3 DNA is TGTGCCATCAGTGAGTCGGTGACAGGGGTTTCCTACGAGCAGTACTTC.

The rearrangement joins TRBV29-1 to TRBJ2-3; TRBD1 matches at 9 bases. This CDR3 has 13 amino acids. CDR1 and CDR2 from the germline V gene are SQVTM and ANQGSEA. After removal of 5 bases from V and 4 bases from J, the junction contained 4 bases not matched to a gene. This CDR3 reads CSVTGTGPDTQYF. The DNA of the CDR3 is TGCAGCGTTACCGGGACAGGGCCAGATACGCAGTATTTT.

For the CDR3, the DNA is TGTGCCAGCAGTAGTCAGTTTAATGAAAAACTGTTTTTT. It specifies CASSSQFNEKLFF. V is TRBV27 and J is TRBJ1-4; no firm D call. The V gene lost 5 bases and the J gene lost 4 bases, with 8 bases spanning the gap. The germline CDR1 and CDR2 sequences are MNHEY and SMNVEV (reference sequence). The CDR3 runs to 13 residues. Full variable domain (outside the CDR3, taken from reference TRBV27 and TRBJ1-4): EAQVTQNPRYLITVTGKKLTVTCSQNMNHEYMSWYRQDPGLGLRQIYYSMNVEVTDKGDVPEGYKVSRKEKRNFPLILESPSPNQTSLYFCASSSQFNEKLFFGSGTQLSVL.

The J gene is TRBJ1-1, the V gene TRBV5-5; D may be TRBD1 (5 bases). The CDR3 has 13 amino acids. V gave up 4 bases and J gave up 10 bases, with 17 bases separating them. Germline V gene lookup returns CDR1 SGHKS and CDR2 YYEKEE (reference sequence). The CDR3 region has the DNA TGTGCCAGCAGCCTCCGGGACGGGAGGGGAGCTTTCTTT. Its protein is CASSLRDGRGAFF.

CDR3 sequence (DNA): TGTGCCTGGAGCGACAGGGGGCTGGAGGAGACCCAGTACTTC. Translating it yields CAWSDRGLEETQYF. The gene calls are TRBV30 and TRBJ2-5; TRBD1 agrees at 10 bases. The V and J ends lost 3 bases and 5 bases, in that order; junction bases with no gene match: 6. The CDR3 runs to 14 residues. Germline CDR1 is GTSNPN and CDR2 is SVGIG (reference sequence).

V and J are TRBV18 and TRBJ2-1; 9 bases agree with TRBD2. Germline V lookup: CDR1 KGHSH, CDR2 LQKENI. V lost 2 bases and J lost 15; bases outside the gene matches: 14. The CDR3 spans 15 residues. CDR3 coding DNA: TGTGCCAGCTCACCAGAAGCGGGAGGCATTGAAGGGTCGTTCTTC. Its protein is CASSPEAGGIEGSFF. Full variable domain (rest looked up from reference TRBV18 and TRBJ2-1): NAGVMQNPRHLVRRRGQEARLRCSPMKGHSHVYWYRQLPEEGLKFMVYLQKENIIDESGMPKERFSAEFPKEGPSILRIQQVVRGDSAAYFCASSPEAGGIEGSFFGPGTRLTVL.